This TCR beta chain was recorded in a study of identical twins (dated by TCRdb to the mid-2010s). For context, the study as a whole: To test whether fetal clonotypes persist, this study deep-sequenced TCR alpha and beta repertoires from monozygotic twins, from unrelated adults of various ages, and from cord blood. Replicate twin experiments were performed at different times using different library preparation protocols to rule out contamination.

Sequences SGHRS (CDR1) and YFSETQ (CDR2) are obtained from the germline V gene. Relative to germline, V is 0 bases shorter and J is 4 bases shorter, with 28 bases between their ends. From its cysteine to its phenylalanine, the CDR3 spans 21 amino acids. Of all the DNA, just the CDR3 is kept, 63 bases in frame from base 1. On this clonotype itself: The specificity of this receptor is unknown. Nothing much larger sits one base from this clone, and base qualities are not available.

The library was produced with 5' RACE. The listed sequencing device is Illumina HiSeq 2000. Template switching introduced a universal primer binding site; the final cDNA contained a unique molecular identifier, enabling accurate counting of TCR cDNA molecules. Specific primers in the conserved constant-segment region were used to synthesize first-strand cDNA for the TCR alpha and beta chains. Each cDNA library was double barcoded, with a SMART-Mk sample barcode plus Illumina barcodes, to control for contamination. TruSeq adapter sequences along with Illumina sample barcodes were introduced in two successive PCR steps. TCR alpha and beta cDNA libraries were sequenced on the Illumina HiSeq platform with custom primers. As for how the authors treated the data: Raw reads were processed with MiGEC to extract unique molecular identifiers, and MiXCR was used to determine CDR3 positions. Recombination models were inferred per individual with the repgenHMM and IGoR tools using an EM algorithm. The tcR package in R was used for shared clonotype analysis, with sharing normalized by the product of cloneset sizes. Out-of-frame nonproductive sequences were analyzed to study raw recombination free of thymic and clonal selection effects. TCRdb passed the public sequencing reads through fastp at Q25 and MiXCR, retaining productive beta sequences. Every CDR3 protein is listed once, alongside the most common genes and DNA of its rows. TCRdb's processing, not the authors', yielded these V and J calls. A total of 420,000 or so distinct CDR3 sequences appear in this sample, about 18% of them only once. The ten largest account for around 12% of the sample.

Every donor in the study was a healthy Caucasian. The researchers also sequenced three unrelated adults who were not twins: a male aged 18 to 29, a male aged 50 to 60, and a female aged 50 to 60. Miltenyi CD45RO+ enrichment and human naive T-cell isolation kits were used to isolate memory (CD45RO+) and naive T cells from PBMC. Results and caveats for the whole study, not just this receptor: Out-of-frame TCR alpha sharing in monozygotic twins was systematically underestimated by recombination models, whereas sharing between unrelated individuals was in agreement with the recombination models. Invariant T cells such as MAIT and iNKT could partly confound zero-insertion analyses, although diverse VJ usage argued against such confounding for most clonotypes. A weaker excess of twin sharing was found in beta out-of-frame sequences because the signal-to-noise ratio was lowered by fewer shared sequences. Fewer insertions were carried by abundant cord blood beta clonotypes; a weaker similar trend was observed in young adult naive repertoires, while no such trend was observed in memory repertoires. Compared with coincidental sharing between unrelated individuals, an excess of low generation-probability sequences was observed among out-of-frame TCR alpha sequences shared between twins. Because the same donors could not be followed over many years, conclusions were based on cross-sectional statistical analysis.

The sample consisted of naive T cells sorted from blood. The sample's cell subset or site, from its label and the paper: cells isolated with a human naive T-cell isolation kit. The chain uses TRBV5-1 and TRBJ2-2; tentative D gene TRBD2, with 7 bases matching. This clonotype was sampled from a man in his fifties in good health. In nucleotides, the sequence is TGCGCCAGCAGCTTGGATTCTCTATCTTCGTTCTGGCGGGGGCTCACCGGGGAGCTGTTTTTT. It codes for CASSLDSLSSFWRGLTGELFF.